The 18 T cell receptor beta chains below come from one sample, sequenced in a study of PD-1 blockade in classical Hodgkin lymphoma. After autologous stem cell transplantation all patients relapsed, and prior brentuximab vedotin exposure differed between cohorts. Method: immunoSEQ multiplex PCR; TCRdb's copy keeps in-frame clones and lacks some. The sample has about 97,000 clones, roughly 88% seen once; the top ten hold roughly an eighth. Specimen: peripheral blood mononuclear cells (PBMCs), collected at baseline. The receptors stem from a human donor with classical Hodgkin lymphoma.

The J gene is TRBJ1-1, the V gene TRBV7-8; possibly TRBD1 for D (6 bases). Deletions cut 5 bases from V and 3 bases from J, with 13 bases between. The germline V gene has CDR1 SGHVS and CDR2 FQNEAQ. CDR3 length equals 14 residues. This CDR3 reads CASSPQGRDTEAFF. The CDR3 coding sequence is TGTGCCAGCAGCCCCCAGGGGCGGGACACTGAAGCTTTCTTT.

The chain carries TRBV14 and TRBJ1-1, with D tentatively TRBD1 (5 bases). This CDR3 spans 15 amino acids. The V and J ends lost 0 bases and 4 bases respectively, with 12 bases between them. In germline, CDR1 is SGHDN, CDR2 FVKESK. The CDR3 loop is CASSQDPPGITEAFF. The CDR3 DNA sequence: TGTGCCAGCAGCCAAGACCCCCCAGGGATCACTGAAGCTTTCTTT.

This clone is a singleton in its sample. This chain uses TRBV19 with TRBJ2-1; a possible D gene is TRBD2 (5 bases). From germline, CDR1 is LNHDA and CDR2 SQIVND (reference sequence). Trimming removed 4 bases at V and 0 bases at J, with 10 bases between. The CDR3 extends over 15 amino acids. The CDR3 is CASSSAGGSYNEQFF. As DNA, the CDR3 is TGTGCCAGTAGTAGTGCGGGTGGCTCCTACAATGAGCAGTTCTTC.

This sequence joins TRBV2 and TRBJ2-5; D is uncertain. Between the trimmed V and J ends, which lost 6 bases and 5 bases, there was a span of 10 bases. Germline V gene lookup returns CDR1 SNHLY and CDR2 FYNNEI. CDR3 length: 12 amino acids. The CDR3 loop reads CASSLGWETQYF. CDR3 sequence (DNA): TGTGCCAGCAGCCTAGGCTGGGAGACCCAGTACTTC.

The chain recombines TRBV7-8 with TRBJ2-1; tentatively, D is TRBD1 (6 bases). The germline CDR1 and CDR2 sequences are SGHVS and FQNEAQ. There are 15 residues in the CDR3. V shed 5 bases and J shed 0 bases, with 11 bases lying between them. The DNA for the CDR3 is TGTGCCAGCAGCCGAGACAGGAGCTCCTACAATGAGCAGTTCTTC. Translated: CASSRDRSSYNEQFF.

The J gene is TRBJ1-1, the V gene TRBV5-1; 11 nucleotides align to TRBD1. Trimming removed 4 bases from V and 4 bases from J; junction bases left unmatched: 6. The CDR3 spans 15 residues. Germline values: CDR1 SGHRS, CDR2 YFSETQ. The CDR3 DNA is TGCGCCAGCAGCCCGGGACAGGGGGAAGGCACTGAAGCTTTCTTT. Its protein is CASSPGQGEGTEAFF. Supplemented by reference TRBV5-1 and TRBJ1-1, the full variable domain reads KAGVTQTPRYLIKTRGQQVTLSCSPISGHRSVSWYQQTPGQGLQFLFEYFSETQRNKGNFPGRFSGRQFSNSRSEMNVSTLELGDSALYLCASSPGQGEGTEAFFGQGTRLTVV.

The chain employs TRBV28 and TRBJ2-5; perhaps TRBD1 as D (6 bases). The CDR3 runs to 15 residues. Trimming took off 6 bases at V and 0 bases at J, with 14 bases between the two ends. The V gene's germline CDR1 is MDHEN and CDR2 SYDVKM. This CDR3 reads CASSWTTGYQETQYF. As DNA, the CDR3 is TGTGCCAGCAGCTGGACGACAGGCTACCAAGAGACCCAGTACTTC.

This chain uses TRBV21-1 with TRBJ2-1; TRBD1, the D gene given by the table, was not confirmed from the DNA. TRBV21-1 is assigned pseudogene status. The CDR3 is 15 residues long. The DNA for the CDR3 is TGTGCCAGCAGCAAAGCCCCAGGAAGTCCCAATGAGCAGTTCTTC. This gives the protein CASSKAPGSPNEQFF.

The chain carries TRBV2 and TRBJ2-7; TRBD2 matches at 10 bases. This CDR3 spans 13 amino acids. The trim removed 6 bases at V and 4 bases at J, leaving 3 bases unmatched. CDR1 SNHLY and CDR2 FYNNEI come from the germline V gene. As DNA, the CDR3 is TGTGCCAGCAGCTCGACTAGCGGGTACGAGCAGTACTTC. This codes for CASSSTSGYEQYF.

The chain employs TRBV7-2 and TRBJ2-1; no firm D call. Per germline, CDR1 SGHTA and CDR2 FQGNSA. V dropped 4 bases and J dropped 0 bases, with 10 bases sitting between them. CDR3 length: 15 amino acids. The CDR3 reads CASSSDPGSYNEQFF. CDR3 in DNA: TGTGCCAGCAGCTCAGACCCCGGCTCCTACAATGAGCAGTTCTTC.

The CDR3, as DNA: TGTGCCTGGAGTGTAATCGGGGGGGTCAATGAGCAGTTCTTC. This encodes CAWSVIGGVNEQFF. The chain employs TRBV30 and TRBJ2-1, with 8 positions matching TRBD2. V lost 0 bases and J lost 6; bases outside the gene matches: 4. The CDR3 contains 14 residues. The germline V gene encodes CDR1 GTSNPN and CDR2 SVGIG (reference sequence).

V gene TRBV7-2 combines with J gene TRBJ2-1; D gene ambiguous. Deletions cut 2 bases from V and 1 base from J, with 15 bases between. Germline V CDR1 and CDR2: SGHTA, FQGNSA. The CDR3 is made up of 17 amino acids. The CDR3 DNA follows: TGTGCCAGCAGCTTACGGTCTTCAAGGGCTTCCTACAATGAGCAGTTCTTC. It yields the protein CASSLRSSRASYNEQFF.

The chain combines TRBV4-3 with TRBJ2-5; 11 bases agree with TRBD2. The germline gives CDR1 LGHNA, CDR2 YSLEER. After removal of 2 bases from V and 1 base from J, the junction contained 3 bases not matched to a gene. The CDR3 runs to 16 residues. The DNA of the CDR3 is TGCGCCAGCAGCCAACAAACTAGCGGGAGCCAAGAGACCCAGTACTTC. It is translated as CASSQQTSGSQETQYF.

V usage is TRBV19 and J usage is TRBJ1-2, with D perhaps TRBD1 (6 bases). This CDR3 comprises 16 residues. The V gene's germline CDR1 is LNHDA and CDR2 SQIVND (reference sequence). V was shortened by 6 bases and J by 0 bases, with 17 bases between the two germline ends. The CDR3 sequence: CASSKTGGVTNYGYTF. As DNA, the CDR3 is TGTGCCAGTAGCAAGACAGGAGGAGTGACTAACTATGGCTACACCTTC.

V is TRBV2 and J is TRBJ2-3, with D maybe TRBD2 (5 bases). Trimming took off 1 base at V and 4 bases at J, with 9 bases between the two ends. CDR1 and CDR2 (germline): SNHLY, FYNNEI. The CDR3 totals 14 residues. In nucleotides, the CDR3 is TGTGCCAGCAGTGAAGGGTTGAGGGCAGATACGCAGTATTTT. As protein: CASSEGLRADTQYF.

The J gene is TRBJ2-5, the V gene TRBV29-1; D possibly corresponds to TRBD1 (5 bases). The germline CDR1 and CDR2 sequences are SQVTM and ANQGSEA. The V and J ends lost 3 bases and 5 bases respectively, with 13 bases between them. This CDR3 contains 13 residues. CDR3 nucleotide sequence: TGCAGCGTTGACGGTCAGGGAAGGGAGACCCAGTACTTC. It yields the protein CSVDGQGRETQYF.

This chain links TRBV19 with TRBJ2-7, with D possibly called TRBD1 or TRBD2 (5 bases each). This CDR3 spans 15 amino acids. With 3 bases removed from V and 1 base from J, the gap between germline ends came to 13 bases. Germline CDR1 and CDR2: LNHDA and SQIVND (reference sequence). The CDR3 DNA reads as TGTGCCAGTAGTATGGGGCAGGACTCTTCCTACGAGCAGTACTTC. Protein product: CASSMGQDSSYEQYF.

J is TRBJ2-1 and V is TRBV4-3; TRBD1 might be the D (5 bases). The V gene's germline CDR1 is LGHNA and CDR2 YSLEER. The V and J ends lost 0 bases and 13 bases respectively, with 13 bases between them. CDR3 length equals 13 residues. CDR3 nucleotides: TGCGCCAGCAGCCAAGATGTAGCAGGGCCCCAGTTCTTC. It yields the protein CASSQDVAGPQFF.